A selection of T cell receptor beta chains follows, all from one sample in a study of T cell responses to AZD1222 COVID-19 vaccine. The protocol was immunoSEQ multiplex PCR, while the TCRdb copy is restricted to in-frame clones and leaves out a portion. The sample has approximately 100,000 clones, roughly 88% seen once. Sequencing was performed on peripheral blood, taken on day 0 of AZD1222 vaccination. The receptors originated from an adult in good health. CDR3s include the opening cysteine and the closing phenylalanine or tryptophan. Fields, in order: V gene, J gene, clone size, D gene, CDR3 DNA, CDR3 protein. The D gene is left open where the match is weak. Some rows have no size entry. The others give once, few or many, or a class for an expanded clone.

V: TRBV4-3
J: TRBJ2-1
size: .
D: .
DNA: TGCGCCAGCAGCCAGCCCCGTAAGGCTAACGGGCCCGATACCTCCTACAATGAGCAGTTCTTC
CDR3: CASSQPRKANGPDTSYNEQFF

V: TRBV7-2
J: TRBJ2-3
size: .
D: TRBD2
DNA: TGTGCCAGCAGCTTATCCCTAGCGGGAGGCGCAGATACGCAGTATTTT
CDR3: CASSLSLAGGADTQYF

V: TRBV7-2
J: TRBJ2-1
size: .
D: .
DNA: TGTGCCAGCAGTCAGGAGCGGAATGAGCAGTTCTTC
CDR3: CASSQERNEQFF

V: TRBV5-1
J: TRBJ1-2
size: .
D: .
DNA: TGCGCCAGCAGCTTGGCGTCAGGGGAGTACTATGGCTACACCTTC
CDR3: CASSLASGEYYGYTF

V: TRBV7-9
J: TRBJ1-4
size: .
D: .
DNA: TGTGCCAGCAGCTCTGGAACAACTAATGAAAAACTGTTTTTT
CDR3: CASSSGTTNEKLFF

V: TRBV6-5
J: TRBJ2-1
size: .
D: TRBD1
DNA: TGTGCCAGCAGGGGGACAGGGGCTGTCGATGAGCAGTTCTTC
CDR3: CASRGTGAVDEQFF

V: TRBV7-3
J: TRBJ2-2
size: once
D: .
DNA: TGTGCCAGCAGCTTAACGGTCACCCCGGGCACCGGGGAGCTGTTTTTT
CDR3: CASSLTVTPGTGELFF

V: TRBV30
J: TRBJ2-1
size: .
D: TRBD2
DNA: TGTGCCTGGAGTCACGGCCTGTTCGGGACACGGCCACTAGCGGGAGGGTTCGATGAGCAGTTCTTC
CDR3: CAWSHGLFGTRPLAGGFDEQFF

V: TRBV6-5
J: TRBJ1-6
size: .
D: .
DNA: TGTGCCAGCAGGCTTCAGGGGAATTCACCCCTCCACTTT
CDR3: CASRLQGNSPLHF

V: TRBV28
J: TRBJ1-5
size: once
D: .
DNA: TGTGCCAGCAGTTTCAGGGGCCCAACCTCAGCCCAGCATTTT
CDR3: CASSFRGPTSAQHF

V: TRBV28
J: TRBJ2-1
size: .
D: .
DNA: TGTGCCACTCAGAGGACGTTAACCGTCGATGAGCAGTTCTTC
CDR3: CATQRTLTVDEQFF

V: TRBV2
J: TRBJ2-3
size: .
D: TRBD2
DNA: TGTGCCAGCAGTCAACTAGCGGGAGGGCCCACAGATACGCAGTATTTT
CDR3: CASSQLAGGPTDTQYF

V: TRBV7-9
J: TRBJ1-5
size: .
D: .
DNA: TGTGCCAGCAGCCCCGGACAGCAGGTGAATCAGCCCCAGCATTTT
CDR3: CASSPGQQVNQPQHF

V: TRBV28
J: TRBJ2-3
size: .
D: .
DNA: TGTGCCAGCAGCTTGGGAACTAGCACAGATACGCAGTATTTT
CDR3: CASSLGTSTDTQYF

V: TRBV5-1
J: TRBJ2-3
size: .
D: TRBD2
DNA: TGCGCCAGCAGCTTCGGGACTAGCGGGGGGGCCACAGATACGCAGTATTTT
CDR3: CASSFGTSGGATDTQYF

V: TRBV4-1
J: TRBJ2-2
size: .
D: .
DNA: TGCGCCAGCAGTTATAGGCCCCCGGGCGGGGAGCTGTTTTTT
CDR3: CASSYRPPGGELFF

V: TRBV9
J: TRBJ2-2
size: .
D: .
DNA: TGTGCCAGCAGCGTAGTTGGGGGCCCGAACACCGGGGAGCTGTTTTTT
CDR3: CASSVVGGPNTGELFF

V: TRBV7-6
J: TRBJ2-3
size: .
D: TRBD1
DNA: TGTGCCAGCACCCCAGGGGGAGTTGGCACAGATACGCAGTATTTT
CDR3: CASTPGGVGTDTQYF

V: TRBV5-1
J: TRBJ2-7
size: .
D: TRBD2
DNA: TGCGCCAGCAGCCCCGGGGGTGGGGGACTAACCTACGAGCAGTACTTC
CDR3: CASSPGGGGLTYEQYF

V: TRBV10-3
J: TRBJ1-3
size: once
D: .
DNA: TGTGCCATCAGTGAGTCTTCCGGCCAAGGAAACACCATATATTTT
CDR3: CAISESSGQGNTIYF

V: TRBV11-2
J: TRBJ1-4
size: .
D: .
DNA: TGTGCCAGCAGCGGCGGACAGCGATCAACTAATGAAAAACTGTTTTTT
CDR3: CASSGGQRSTNEKLFF

V: TRBV5-4
J: TRBJ1-2
size: once
D: TRBD1
DNA: TGTGCCAGCAGCTTGGGACAGGGTGTTCGTCTATATGGCTACACCTTC
CDR3: CASSLGQGVRLYGYTF